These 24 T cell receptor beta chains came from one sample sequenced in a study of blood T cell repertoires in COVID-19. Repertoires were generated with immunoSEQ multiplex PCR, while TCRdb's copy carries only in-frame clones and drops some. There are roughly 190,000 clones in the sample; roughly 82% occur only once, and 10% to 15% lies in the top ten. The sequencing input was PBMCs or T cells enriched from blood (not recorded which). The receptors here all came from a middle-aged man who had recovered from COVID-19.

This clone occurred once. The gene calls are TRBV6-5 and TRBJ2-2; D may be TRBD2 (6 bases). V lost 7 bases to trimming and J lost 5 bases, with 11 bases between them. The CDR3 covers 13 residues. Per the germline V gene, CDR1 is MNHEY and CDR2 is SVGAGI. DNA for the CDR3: TGTGCCAGCATCCAGCGGGTAACCGGGGAGCTGTTTTTT. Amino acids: CASIQRVTGELFF.

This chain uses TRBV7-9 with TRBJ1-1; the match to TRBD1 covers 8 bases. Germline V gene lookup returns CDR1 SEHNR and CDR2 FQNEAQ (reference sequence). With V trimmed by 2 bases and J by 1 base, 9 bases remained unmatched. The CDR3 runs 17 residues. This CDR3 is CASSLWGRQGRNTEAFF. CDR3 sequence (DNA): TGTGCCAGCAGCTTATGGGGCCGACAGGGGCGGAACACTGAAGCTTTCTTT.

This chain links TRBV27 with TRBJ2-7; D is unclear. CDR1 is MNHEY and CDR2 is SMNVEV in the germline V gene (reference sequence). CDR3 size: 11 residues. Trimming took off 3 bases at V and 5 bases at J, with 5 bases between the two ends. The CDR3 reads CASSFLDEQYF. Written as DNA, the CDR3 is TGTGCCAGCAGTTTCTTAGACGAGCAGTACTTC.

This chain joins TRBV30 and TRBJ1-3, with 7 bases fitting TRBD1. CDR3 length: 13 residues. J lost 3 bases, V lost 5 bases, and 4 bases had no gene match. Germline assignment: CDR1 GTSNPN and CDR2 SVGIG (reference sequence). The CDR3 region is CAWARDSGNTIYF. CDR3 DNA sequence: TGTGCCTGGGCACGGGACAGTGGAAACACCATATATTTT.

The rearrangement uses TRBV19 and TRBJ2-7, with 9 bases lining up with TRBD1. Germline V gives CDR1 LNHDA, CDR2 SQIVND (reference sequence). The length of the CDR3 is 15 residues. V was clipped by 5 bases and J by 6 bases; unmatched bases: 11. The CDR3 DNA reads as TGTGCCAGTAGTGCCACCGGGACAGGGTTTTTCGAGCAGTACTTC. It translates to CASSATGTGFFEQYF.

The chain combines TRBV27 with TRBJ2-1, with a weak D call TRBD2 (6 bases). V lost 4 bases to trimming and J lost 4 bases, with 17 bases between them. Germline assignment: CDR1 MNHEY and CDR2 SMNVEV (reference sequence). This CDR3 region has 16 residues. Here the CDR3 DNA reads TGTGCCAGCAGTTCCCTGGCGGGGACCCATTACAATGAGCAGTTCTTC. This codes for CASSSLAGTHYNEQFF.

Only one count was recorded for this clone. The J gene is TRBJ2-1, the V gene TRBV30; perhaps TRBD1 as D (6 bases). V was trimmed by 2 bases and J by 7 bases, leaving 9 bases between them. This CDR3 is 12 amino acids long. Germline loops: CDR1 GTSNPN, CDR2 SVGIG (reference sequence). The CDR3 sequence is CAWSKGVNEQFF. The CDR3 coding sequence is TGTGCCTGGAGTAAGGGGGTGAATGAGCAGTTCTTC.

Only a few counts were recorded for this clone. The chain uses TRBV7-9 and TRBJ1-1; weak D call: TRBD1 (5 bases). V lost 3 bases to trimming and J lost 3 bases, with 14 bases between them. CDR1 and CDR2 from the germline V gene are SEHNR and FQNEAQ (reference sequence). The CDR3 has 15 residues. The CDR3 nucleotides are TGTGCCAGCAGCTTTGGCGGGGGATGGGACACTGAAGCTTTCTTT. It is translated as CASSFGGGWDTEAFF. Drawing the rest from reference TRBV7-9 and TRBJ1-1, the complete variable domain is DTGVSQNPRHKITKRGQNVTFRCDPISEHNRLYWYRQTLGQGPEFLTYFQNEAQLEKSRLLSDRFSAERPKGSFSTLEIQRTEQGDSAMYLCASSFGGGWDTEAFFGQGTRLTVV.

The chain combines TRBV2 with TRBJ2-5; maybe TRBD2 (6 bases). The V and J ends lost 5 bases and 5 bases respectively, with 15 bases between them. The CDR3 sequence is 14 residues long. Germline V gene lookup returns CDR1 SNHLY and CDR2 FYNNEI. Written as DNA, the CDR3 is TGTGCCAGCAGTCCGGACTATTTGGTGGAGACCCAGTACTTC. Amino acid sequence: CASSPDYLVETQYF.

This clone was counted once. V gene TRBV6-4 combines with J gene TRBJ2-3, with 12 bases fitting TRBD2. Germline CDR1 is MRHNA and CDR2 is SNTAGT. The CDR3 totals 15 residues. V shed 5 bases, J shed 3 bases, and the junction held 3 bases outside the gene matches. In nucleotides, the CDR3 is TGTGCCAGCAGTTCCGGGACTAGCGGGACAGATACGCAGTATTTT. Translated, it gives CASSSGTSGTDTQYF.

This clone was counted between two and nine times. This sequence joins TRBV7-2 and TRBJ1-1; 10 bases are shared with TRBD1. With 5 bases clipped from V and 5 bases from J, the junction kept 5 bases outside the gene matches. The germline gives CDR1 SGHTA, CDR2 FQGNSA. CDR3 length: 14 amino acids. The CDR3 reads CASSRQGAGTEAFF. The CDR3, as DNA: TGTGCCAGCAGCAGACAGGGGGCAGGGACTGAAGCTTTCTTT.

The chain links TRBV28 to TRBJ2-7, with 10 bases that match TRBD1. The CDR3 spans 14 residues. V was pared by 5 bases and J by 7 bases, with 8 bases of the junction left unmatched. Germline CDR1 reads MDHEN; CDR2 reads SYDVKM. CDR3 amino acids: CASSPRTGGLEQYF. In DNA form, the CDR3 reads TGTGCCAGCAGTCCACGGACAGGGGGATTGGAGCAGTACTTC.

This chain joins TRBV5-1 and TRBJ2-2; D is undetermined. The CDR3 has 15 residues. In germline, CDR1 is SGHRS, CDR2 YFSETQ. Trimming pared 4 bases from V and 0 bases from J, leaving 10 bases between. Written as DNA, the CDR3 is TGCGCCAGCAGCCCCCTGACACCGAACACCGGGGAGCTGTTTTTT. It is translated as CASSPLTPNTGELFF.

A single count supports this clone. The CDR3, as DNA: TGTGCCAGTAGTCTCGGGAGGAGGTCCCCTACCACAGATACGCAGTATTTT. Its translation is CASSLGRRSPTTDTQYF. J is TRBJ2-3 and V is TRBV19; 7 bases fit TRBD2. Germline values: CDR1 LNHDA, CDR2 SQIVND (reference sequence). The CDR3 extends over 17 amino acids. Unmatched junction bases numbered 13, after V lost 5 bases and J lost 2 bases. The full variable domain, in which reference TRBV19 and TRBJ2-3 provide the parts outside the CDR3, is DGGITQSPKYLFRKEGQNVTLSCEQNLNHDAMYWYRQDPGQGLRLIYYSQIVNDFQKGDIAEGYSVSREKKESFPLTVTSAQKNPTAFYLCASSLGRRSPTTDTQYFGPGTRLTVL.

The DNA of the CDR3 is TGTGCCAGCAGCCCCCGGGGACAGTCCTACGAGCAGTACTTC. Encoded protein: CASSPRGQSYEQYF. The chain is built from TRBV9 and TRBJ2-7; 7 nucleotides match TRBD1. V lost 4 bases to trimming and J lost 1 base; unmatched junction nucleotides: 5. Per germline, CDR1 SGDLS and CDR2 YYNGEE. The CDR3 length is 14 residues.

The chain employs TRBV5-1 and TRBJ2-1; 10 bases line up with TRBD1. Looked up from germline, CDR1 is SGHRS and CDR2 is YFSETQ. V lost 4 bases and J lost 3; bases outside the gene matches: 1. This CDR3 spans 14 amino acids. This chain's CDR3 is CASSGQGGYNEQFF. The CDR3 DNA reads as TGCGCCAGCAGCGGACAGGGGGGCTACAATGAGCAGTTCTTC. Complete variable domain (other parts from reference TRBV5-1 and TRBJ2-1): KAGVTQTPRYLIKTRGQQVTLSCSPISGHRSVSWYQQTPGQGLQFLFEYFSETQRNKGNFPGRFSGRQFSNSRSEMNVSTLELGDSALYLCASSGQGGYNEQFFGPGTRLTVL.

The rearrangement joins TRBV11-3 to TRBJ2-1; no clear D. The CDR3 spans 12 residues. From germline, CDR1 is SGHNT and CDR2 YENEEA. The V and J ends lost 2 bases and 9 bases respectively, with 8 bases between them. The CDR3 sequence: CASSLQAGEQFF. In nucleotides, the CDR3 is TGTGCCAGCAGCTTACAAGCAGGTGAGCAGTTCTTC.

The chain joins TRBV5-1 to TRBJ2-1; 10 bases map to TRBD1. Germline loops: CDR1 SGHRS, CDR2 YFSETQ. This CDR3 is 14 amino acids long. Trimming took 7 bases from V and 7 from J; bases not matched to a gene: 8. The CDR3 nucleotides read TGCGCCAGCCAACCTGGACAGGGGGGGAATGAGCAGTTCTTC. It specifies CASQPGQGGNEQFF.

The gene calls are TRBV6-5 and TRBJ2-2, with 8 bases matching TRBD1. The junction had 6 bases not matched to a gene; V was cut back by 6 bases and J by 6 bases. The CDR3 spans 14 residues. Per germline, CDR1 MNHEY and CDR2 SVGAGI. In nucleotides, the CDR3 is TGTGCCAGCAGCCAAACAGGGGGACCCGGGGAGCTGTTTTTT. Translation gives CASSQTGGPGELFF.

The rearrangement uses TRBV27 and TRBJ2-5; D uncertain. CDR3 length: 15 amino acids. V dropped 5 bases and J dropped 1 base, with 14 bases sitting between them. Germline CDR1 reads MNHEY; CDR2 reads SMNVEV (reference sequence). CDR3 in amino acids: CASSLQAKFQETQYF. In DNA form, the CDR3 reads TGTGCCAGCAGTCTGCAGGCTAAATTCCAAGAGACCCAGTACTTC.

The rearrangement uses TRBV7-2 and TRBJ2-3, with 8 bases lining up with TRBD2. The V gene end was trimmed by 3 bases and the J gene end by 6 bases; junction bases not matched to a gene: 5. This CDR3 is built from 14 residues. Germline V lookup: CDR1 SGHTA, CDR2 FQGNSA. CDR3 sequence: CASSLTSVADTQYF. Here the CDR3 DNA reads TGTGCCAGCAGCTTGACTAGCGTGGCCGATACGCAGTATTTT.

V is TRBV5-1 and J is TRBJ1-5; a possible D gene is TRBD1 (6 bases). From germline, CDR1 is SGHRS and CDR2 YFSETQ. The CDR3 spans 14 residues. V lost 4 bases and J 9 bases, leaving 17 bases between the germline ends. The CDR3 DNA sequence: TGCGCCAGCAGCGCGGGGGCCGAGATGGTGCCCCAGCATTTT. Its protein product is CASSAGAEMVPQHF.

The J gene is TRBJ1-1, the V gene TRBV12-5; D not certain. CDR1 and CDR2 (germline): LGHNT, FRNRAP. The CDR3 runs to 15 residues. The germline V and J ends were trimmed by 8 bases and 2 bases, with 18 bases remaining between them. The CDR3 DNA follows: TGTGCTAGTCGTACAACCCCACTATCCAACACTGAAGCTTTCTTT. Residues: CASRTTPLSNTEAFF.

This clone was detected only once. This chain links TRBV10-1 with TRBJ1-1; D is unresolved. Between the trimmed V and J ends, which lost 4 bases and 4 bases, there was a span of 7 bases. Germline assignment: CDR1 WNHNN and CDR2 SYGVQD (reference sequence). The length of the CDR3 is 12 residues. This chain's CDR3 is CASSGAGTEAFF. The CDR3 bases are TGCGCCAGCAGTGGGGCGGGCACTGAAGCTTTCTTT.